Reported below is one T cell receptor (beta chain). The sample is drawn from a study of T cell changes during pregnancy in multiple sclerosis. This table comes from immunoSEQ multiplex PCR, and its TCRdb copy is limited to in-frame clones, with some not included. This table holds tens of thousands of clones, more than 85% found once. Germline V gene data show CDR1 as MGHRA and CDR2 as YSYEKL. This CDR3 is 15 amino acids long. Trimming cost V 1 base and J 2 bases, with 9 bases left between them. The material was peripheral blood, obtained in the first trimester of pregnancy. This TCR derives from a female donor in good health, enrolled as a control in a pregnancy study. The rearrangement links TRBV4-1 to TRBJ1-5; D is uncertain. In DNA form, the CDR3 reads TGCGCCAGCAGCCAAGTGTGGGCAGGCAATCAGCCCCAGCATTTT. Translating it yields CASSQVWAGNQPQHF.